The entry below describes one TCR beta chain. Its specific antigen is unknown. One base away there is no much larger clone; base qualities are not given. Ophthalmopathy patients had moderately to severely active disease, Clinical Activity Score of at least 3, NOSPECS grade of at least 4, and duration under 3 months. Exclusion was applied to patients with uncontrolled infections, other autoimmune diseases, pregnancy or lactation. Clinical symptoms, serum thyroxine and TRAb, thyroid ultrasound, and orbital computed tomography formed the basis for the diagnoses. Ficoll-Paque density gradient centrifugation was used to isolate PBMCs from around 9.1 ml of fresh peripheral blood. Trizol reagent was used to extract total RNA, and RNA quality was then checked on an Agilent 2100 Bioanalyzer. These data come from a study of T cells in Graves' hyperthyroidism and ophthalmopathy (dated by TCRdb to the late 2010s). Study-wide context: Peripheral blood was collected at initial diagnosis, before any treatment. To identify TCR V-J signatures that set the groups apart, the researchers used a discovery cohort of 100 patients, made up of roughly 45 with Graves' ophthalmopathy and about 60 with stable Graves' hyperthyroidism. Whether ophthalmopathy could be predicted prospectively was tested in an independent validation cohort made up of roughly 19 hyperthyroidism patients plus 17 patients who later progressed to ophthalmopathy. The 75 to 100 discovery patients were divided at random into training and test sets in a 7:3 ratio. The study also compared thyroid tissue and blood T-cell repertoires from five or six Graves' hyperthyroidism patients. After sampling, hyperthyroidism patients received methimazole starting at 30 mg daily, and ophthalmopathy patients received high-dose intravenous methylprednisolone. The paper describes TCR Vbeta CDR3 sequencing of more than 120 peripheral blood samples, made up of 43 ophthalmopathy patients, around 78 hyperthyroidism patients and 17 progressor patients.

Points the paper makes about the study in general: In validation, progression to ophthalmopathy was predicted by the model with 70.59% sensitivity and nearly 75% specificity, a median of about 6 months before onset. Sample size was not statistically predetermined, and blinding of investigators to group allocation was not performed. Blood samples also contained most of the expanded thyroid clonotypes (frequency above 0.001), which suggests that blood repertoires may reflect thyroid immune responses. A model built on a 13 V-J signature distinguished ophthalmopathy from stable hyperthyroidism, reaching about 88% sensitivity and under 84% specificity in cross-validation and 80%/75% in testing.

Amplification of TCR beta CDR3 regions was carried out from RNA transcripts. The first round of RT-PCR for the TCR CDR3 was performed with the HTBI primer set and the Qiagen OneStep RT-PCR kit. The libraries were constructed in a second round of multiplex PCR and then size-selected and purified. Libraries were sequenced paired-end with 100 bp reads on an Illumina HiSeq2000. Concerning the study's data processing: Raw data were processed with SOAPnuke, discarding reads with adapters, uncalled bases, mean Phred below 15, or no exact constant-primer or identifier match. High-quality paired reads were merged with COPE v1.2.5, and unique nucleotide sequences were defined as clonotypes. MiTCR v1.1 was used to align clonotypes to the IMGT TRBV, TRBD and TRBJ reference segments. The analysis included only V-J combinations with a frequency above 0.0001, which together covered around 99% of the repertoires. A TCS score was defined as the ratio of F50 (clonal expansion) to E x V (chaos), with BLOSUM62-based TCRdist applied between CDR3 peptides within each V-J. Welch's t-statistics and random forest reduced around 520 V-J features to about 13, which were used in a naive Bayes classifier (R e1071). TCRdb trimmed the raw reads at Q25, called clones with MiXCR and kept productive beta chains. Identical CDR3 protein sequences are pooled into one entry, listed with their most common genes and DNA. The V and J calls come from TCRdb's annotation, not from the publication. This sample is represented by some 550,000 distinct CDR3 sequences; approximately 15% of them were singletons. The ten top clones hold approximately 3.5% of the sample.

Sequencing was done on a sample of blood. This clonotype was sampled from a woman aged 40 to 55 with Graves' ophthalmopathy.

In nucleotides, the sequence is TGCAGCGTTGGGCTAGCGGGATCAAGTGGAGAGACCCAGTACTTC. This sequence encodes CSVGLAGSSGETQYF. The V gene is TRBV29-1 and the J gene is TRBJ2-5; TRBD2 fits 9 bases in the junction. V is trimmed back by 4 bases and J by 4 bases, and the junction contains 10 bases that no gene match accounts for. Its CDR3 holds 15 amino acids, cysteine through phenylalanine. Just the 45-base CDR3 DNA is kept, in frame starting at base 1. Taken from the germline V gene, the CDR1 and CDR2 loops are SQVTM and ANQGSEA.